This paragraph reports one T cell receptor (beta chain). Its antigen is still unknown. The data were obtained in a study of OX40 agonist ivuxolimab in advanced cancers. Study context: Patients were dosed intravenously with ivuxolimab at 0.01 to 10 mg/kg every 2 weeks. The dose-escalation cohort was around 83% male, with a mean age of about 60 years, ranging about 23 to 79.

Prior autoimmune disease or systemic immunosuppression barred patients. TCRdb's table, derived via immunoSEQ multiplex PCR, lists solely in-frame clones and lacks some. The sample records about 77,000 clones, over 75% being singletons. Findings of the study overall: On average, CD8+ T cells showed a greater number of expanded clones than CD4+.

Germline CDR1 is MNHGY and CDR2 is SVAAGI. The CDR3 has 15 residues. The V and J ends lost 6 bases and 0 bases, in that order; junction bases with no gene match: 3. The receptor was isolated from an adult with an advanced solid tumor such as melanoma, head and neck, liver or kidney cancer. This chain joins TRBV6-9 and TRBJ2-3; 10 nucleotides match TRBD2. The sequenced sample was CD4+ or CD8+ T cells sorted from blood, obtained in a trial of the OX40 agonist ivuxolimab. The CDR3 DNA follows: TGTGCCAGCAGGGGGACTAGCGTGAGCACAGATACGCAGTATTTT. Translated, it gives CASRGTSVSTDTQYF.